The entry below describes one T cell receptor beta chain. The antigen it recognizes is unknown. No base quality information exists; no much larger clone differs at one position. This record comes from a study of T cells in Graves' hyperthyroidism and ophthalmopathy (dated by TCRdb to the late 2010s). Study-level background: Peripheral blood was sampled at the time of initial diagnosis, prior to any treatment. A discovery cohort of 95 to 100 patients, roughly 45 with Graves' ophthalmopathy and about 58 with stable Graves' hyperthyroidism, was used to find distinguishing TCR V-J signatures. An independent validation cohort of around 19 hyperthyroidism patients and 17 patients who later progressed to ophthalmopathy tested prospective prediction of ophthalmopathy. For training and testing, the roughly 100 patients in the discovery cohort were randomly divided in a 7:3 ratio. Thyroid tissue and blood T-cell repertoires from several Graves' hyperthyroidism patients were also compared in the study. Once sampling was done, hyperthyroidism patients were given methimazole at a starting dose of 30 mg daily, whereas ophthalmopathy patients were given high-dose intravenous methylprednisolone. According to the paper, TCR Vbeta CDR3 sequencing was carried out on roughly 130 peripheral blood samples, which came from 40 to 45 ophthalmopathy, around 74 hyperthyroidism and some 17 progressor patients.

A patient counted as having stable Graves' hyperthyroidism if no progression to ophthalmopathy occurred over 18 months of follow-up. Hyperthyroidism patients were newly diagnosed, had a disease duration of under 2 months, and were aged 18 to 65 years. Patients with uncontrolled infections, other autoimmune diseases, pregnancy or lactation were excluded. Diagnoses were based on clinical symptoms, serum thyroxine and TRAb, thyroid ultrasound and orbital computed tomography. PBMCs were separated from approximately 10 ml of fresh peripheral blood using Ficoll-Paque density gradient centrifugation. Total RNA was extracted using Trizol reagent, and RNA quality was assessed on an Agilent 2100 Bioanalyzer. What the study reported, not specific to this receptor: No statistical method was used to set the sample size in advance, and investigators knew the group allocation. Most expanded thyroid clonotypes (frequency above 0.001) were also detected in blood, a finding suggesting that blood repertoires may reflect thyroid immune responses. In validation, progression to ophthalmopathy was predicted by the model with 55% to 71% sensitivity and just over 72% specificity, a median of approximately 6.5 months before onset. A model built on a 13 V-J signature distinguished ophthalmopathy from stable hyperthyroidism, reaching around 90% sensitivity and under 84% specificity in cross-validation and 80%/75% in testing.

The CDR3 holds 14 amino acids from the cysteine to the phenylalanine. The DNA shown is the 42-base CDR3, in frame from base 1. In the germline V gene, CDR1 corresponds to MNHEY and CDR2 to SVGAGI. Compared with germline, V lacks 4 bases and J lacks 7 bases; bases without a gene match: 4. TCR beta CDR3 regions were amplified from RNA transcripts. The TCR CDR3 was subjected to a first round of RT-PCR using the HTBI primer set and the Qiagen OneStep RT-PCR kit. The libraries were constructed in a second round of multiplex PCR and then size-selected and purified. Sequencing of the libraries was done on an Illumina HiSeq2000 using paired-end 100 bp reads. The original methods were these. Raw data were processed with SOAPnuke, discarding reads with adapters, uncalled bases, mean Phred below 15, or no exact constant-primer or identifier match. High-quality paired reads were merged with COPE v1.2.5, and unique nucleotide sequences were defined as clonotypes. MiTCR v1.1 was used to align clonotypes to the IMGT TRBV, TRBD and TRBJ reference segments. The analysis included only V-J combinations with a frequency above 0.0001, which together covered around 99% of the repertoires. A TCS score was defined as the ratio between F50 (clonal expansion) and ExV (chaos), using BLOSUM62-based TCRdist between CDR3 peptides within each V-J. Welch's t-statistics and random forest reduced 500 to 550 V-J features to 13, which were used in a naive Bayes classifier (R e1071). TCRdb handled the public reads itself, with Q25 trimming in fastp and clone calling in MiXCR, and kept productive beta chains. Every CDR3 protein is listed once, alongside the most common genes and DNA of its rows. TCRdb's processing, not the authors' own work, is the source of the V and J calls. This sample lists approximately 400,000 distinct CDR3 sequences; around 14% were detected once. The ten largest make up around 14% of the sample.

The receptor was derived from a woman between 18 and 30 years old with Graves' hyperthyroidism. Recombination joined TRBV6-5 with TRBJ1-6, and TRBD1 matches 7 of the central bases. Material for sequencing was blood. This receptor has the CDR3 CASSSGQPNSPLHF. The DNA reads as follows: TGTGCCAGCAGTTCGGGACAGCCAAATTCACCCCTCCACTTT.